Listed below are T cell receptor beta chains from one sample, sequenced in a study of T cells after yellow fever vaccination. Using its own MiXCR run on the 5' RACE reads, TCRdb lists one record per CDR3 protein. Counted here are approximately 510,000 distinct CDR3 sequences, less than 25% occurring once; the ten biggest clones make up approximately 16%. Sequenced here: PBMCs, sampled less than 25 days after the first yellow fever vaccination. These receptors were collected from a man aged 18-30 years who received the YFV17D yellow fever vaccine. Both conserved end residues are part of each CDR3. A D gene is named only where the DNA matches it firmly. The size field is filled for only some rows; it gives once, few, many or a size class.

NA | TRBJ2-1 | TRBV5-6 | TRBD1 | CASSWTSQGARREQFF | TGTGCCAGCAGTTGGACGTCCCAGGGGGCGCGTCGAGAGCAGTTCTTC
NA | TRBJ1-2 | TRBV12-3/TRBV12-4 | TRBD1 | CASSARGGHYGYTF | TGTGCCAGCAGTGCCAGGGGGGGGCACTATGGCTACACCTTC
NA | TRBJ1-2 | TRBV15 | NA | CATSRDGVVYGYTF | TGTGCCACCAGCAGAGATGGGGTCGTCTATGGCTACACCTTC
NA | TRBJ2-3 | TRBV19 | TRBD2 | CATSTSGGEDTQYF | TGTGCCACCTCGACTAGCGGGGGCGAAGATACGCAGTATTTT
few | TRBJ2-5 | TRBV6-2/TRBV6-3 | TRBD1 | CASNDRGLRETQYF | TGTGCCAGCAATGACAGGGGATTGAGGGAGACCCAGTACTTC
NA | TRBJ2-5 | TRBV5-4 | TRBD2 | CASRSRLAGTETQYF | TGTGCCAGCAGGTCTAGACTAGCGGGCACAGAGACCCAGTACTTC
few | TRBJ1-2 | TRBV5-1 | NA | CASRERTASYGYTF | TGCGCCAGCAGAGAACGGACAGCCTCCTATGGCTACACCTTC
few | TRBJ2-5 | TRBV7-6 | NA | CASSHHRERGGETQYF | TGTGCCAGCAGCCACCACAGGGAAAGGGGGGGAGAGACCCAGTACTTC
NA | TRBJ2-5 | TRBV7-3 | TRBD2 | CASSPAGPGTSRLEETQYF | TGTGCCAGCAGTCCGGCGGGGCCCGGGACTAGCCGGTTGGAAGAGACCCAGTACTTC
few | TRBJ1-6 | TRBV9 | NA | CASSGANSPLHF | TGTGCCAGCAGCGGAGCTAATTCACCCCTCCACTTT
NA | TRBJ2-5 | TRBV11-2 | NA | CASGPPAGGETQYF | TGTGCCAGCGGCCCCCCGGCAGGTGGGGAGACCCAGTACTTC
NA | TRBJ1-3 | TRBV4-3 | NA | CASSPTPTFSGNTIYF | TGCGCCAGCAGCCCCACGCCGACATTCTCTGGAAACACCATATATTTT
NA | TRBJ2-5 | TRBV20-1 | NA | CSARPHLAKQETQYF | TGCAGTGCTAGACCCCACCTAGCCAAACAAGAGACCCAGTACTTC
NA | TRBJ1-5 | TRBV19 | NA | CASAFGRNNQPQHF | TGTGCCAGCGCTTTCGGGCGGAACAATCAGCCCCAGCATTTT
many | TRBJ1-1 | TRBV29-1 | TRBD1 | CSVAGQGRSEAFF | TGCAGCGTCGCCGGACAGGGAAGGTCTGAAGCTTTCTTT
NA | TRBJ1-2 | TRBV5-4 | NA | CASSLWQGTRYTF | TGTGCCAGCAGCTTGTGGCAGGGCACCCGCTACACCTTC
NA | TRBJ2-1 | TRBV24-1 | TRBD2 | CATTSGGAYNEQFF | TGTGCCACCACTAGCGGGGGGGCCTACAATGAGCAGTTCTTC
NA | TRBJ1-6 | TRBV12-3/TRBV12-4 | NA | CASSFMREYNSPLHF | TGTGCCAGCAGTTTCATGAGGGAATATAATTCACCCCTCCACTTT
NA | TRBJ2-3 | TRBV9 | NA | CASSVAGLVGTQYF | TGTGCCAGCAGCGTAGCTGGCCTAGTAGGTACGCAGTATTTT
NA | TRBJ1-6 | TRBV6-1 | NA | CASSDMAGTGNSPLHF | TGTGCCAGCAGTGATATGGCCGGGACGGGCAATTCACCCCTCCACTTT
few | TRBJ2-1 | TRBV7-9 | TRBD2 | CASSSPAGTDGHEQFF | TGTGCCAGCAGCTCTCCAGCGGGGACCGACGGCCATGAGCAGTTCTTC
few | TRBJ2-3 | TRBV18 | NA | CASSQNEGPGDTQYF | TGTGCCAGCTCACAGAACGAGGGCCCCGGGGATACGCAGTATTTT
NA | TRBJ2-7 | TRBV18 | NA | CATTLGDEQYF | TGTGCCACCACCCTAGGGGACGAGCAGTACTTC
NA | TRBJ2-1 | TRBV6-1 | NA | CASSPLWGSYNEQFF | TGTGCCAGCAGTCCGCTCTGGGGGTCCTACAATGAGCAGTTCTTC
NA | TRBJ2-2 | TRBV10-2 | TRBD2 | CASVSGGRTGELFF | TGCGCCAGTGTTAGCGGGGGACGCACGGGGGAGCTGTTTTTT
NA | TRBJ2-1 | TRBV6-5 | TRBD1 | CASSRYGKGAREQFF | TGTGCCAGCAGCCGTTACGGGAAGGGGGCGAGGGAGCAGTTCTTC
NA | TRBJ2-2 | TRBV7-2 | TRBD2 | CAFGGGRYTGELFF | TGTGCTTTCGGGGGGGGGCGGTACACCGGGGAGCTGTTTTTT
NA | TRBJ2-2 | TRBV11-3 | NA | CASSETLFGELFF | TGTGCCAGCAGCGAGACCCTCTTCGGGGAGCTGTTTTTT
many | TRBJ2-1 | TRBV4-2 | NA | CASSQDSPGAYNEQFF | TGTGCCAGCAGCCAAGATTCCCCGGGAGCCTACAATGAGCAGTTCTTC
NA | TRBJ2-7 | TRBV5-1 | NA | CASSWGIGDSYEQYF | TGCGCCAGCAGCTGGGGGATTGGAGACTCCTACGAGCAGTACTTC
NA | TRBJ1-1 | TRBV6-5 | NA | CASSYGGRGPEAFF | TGTGCCAGCAGTTACGGGGGTCGGGGTCCTGAAGCTTTCTTT
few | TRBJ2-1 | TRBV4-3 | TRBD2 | CASSQDESGGGEQFF | TGCGCCAGCAGCCAAGATGAGTCTGGGGGGGGTGAGCAGTTCTTC
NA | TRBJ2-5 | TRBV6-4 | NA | CASSDLGQHRETQYF | TGTGCCAGCAGTGACCTGGGGCAACACAGGGAGACCCAGTACTTC
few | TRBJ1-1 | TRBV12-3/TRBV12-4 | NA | CAQMGASENTEAFF | TGTGCCCAAATGGGGGCATCGGAGAACACTGAAGCTTTCTTT
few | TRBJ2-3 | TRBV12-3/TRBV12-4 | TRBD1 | CASTETGGMNTQYF | TGTGCCAGCACCGAGACAGGGGGAATGAATACGCAGTATTTT
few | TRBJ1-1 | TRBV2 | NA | CASSVIATAAFF | TGTGCCAGCAGTGTGATCGCGACAGCAGCTTTCTTT
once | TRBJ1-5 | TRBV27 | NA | CASRDRYDDGDQPQHF | TGTGCCAGCAGGGACAGATACGACGACGGGGATCAGCCCCAGCATTTT
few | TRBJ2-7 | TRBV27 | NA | CASRTDGGSSYEQYF | TGTGCCAGCCGTACCGATGGGGGAAGCTCCTACGAGCAGTACTTC
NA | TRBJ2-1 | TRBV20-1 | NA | CSAFNRFGSDEQFF | TGCAGTGCTTTTAACCGGTTCGGCTCGGATGAGCAGTTCTTC
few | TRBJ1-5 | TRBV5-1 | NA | CASSLGGAGWDQPQHF | TGCGCCAGCAGCTTGGGGGGCGCAGGGTGGGATCAGCCCCAGCATTTT
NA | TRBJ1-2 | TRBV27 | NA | CASSLDQGRQGYTF | TGTGCCAGCAGTTTAGACCAGGGGCGCCAGGGCTACACCTTC
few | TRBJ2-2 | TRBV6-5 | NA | CASSYSKRANTGELFF | TGTGCCAGCAGTTACTCGAAACGTGCGAACACCGGGGAGCTGTTTTTT